This TCR beta chain emerged from a study of identifying expanded T cells in peripheral blood. TCRdb's table, derived via immunoSEQ multiplex PCR, lists solely in-frame clones and lacks some. The top ten clones hold roughly 15% of a sample with approximately 56,000 clones, 82% of them seen once. Per germline, CDR1 SGHRS and CDR2 YFSETQ. The J segment lost 10 bases and the V segment lost 4 bases, leaving 10 bases of the junction unmatched. The CDR3 extends over 16 amino acids. Collection occurred without any documented infections or immune events in donors. This TCR came from a person aged 18 to 70 in good health. Sequenced: blood. The J gene is TRBJ2-1, the V gene TRBV5-1; 14 nucleotides agree with TRBD2. This CDR3 is CASSEWGLAGEREQFF. CDR3 in DNA: TGCGCCAGCAGCGAATGGGGACTAGCGGGGGAGAGGGAGCAGTTCTTC.